This T cell receptor (beta chain) was identified in a study of T-cell memory formation after mild COVID-19. V shed 0 bases, J shed 2 bases, and the junction held 7 bases outside the gene matches. The CDR3 sequence is 15 residues long. Germline V gene data show CDR1 as DFQATT and CDR2 as SNEGSKA (reference sequence). Each CDR3 protein is one row after TCRdb ran MiXCR on the 5' RACE reads. The data hold 580,000 or so distinct CDR3 sequences, with 15% to 20% observed a single time. In this sample, this clonotype turned up a few times. The material sequenced was PBMCs or a T cell subset sorted from them (not recorded which). The chain joins TRBV20-1 to TRBJ2-7; 7 bases are a match to TRBD2. This receptor was obtained from an adult woman who had mild COVID-19 (a few samples of this study predate the infection). Cell type and time point are not known. CDR3 residues: CSARDAGLSPYEQYF. The CDR3 DNA reads as TGCAGTGCTAGAGATGCGGGACTAAGCCCCTACGAGCAGTACTTC.